A single sample is the source of the 18 T cell receptor beta chains below, sequenced in a study of cytomegalovirus exposure and HLA in healthy donors. Use of 60 Vbeta and 13 Jbeta primers characterized the PCR. Measured with immunoSEQ multiplex PCR; TCRdb has only the in-frame clones, and not every one. This repertoire shows roughly 100,000 clones, around four fifths found once; its top ten account for approximately 3.3%. The sequenced material came from PBMCs. All receptors derive from a woman aged 40 to 50 in good health and CMV-seronegative.

J is TRBJ1-4 and V is TRBV15; TRBD1 aligns across 7 bases. The CDR3 is 15 residues long. Germline V gene lookup returns CDR1 LNHNV and CDR2 YYDKDF (reference sequence). Losses at the gene ends were 1 base for V and 8 bases for J; bases not matched to a gene: 7. CDR3 sequence reads: CATSRGSTGEEKLFF. The CDR3 DNA reads as TGTGCCACCAGCAGAGGATCTACAGGGGAAGAAAAACTGTTTTTT.

This chain uses TRBV27 with TRBJ1-2; 9 positions agree with TRBD1. Germline-derived CDR1 and CDR2 are MNHEY and SMNVEV (reference sequence). The trim removed 6 bases at V and 6 bases at J, leaving 8 bases unmatched. The length of the CDR3 is 14 residues. CDR3 region: CASSLGQGMDGYTF. The CDR3 DNA sequence: TGTGCCAGCAGCCTGGGACAGGGAATGGATGGCTACACCTTC.

In nucleotides, the CDR3 is TGTGCCAGCAGTCCGTTGGACCTGGCGCAGGGTGATGAGCAGTTCTTC. Translated: CASSPLDLAQGDEQFF. The chain links TRBV28 to TRBJ2-1, with D perhaps TRBD1 (5 bases). Trimming removed 5 bases from V and 8 bases from J, with 22 bases in between. Germline-derived CDR1 and CDR2 are MDHEN and SYDVKM. The CDR3 is made up of 16 amino acids.

The chain joins TRBV5-6 to TRBJ2-5; TRBD2 matches at 9 bases. The DNA end is a closer match to TRBJ2-7, so the J assignment may be wrong. Germline V gives CDR1 SGHDT, CDR2 YYEEEE. The CDR3 runs 15 residues. The DNA for the CDR3 is TGTGCCAGCAGCCCGATGAGCGGGAGGACCTACGAGCAGTACTTC. It is translated as CASSPMSGRTYEQYF.

The CDR3 is CASSLAGVPTDTQYF. CDR3 in DNA: TGTGCCAGCAGCTTGGCGGGGGTTCCTACAGATACGCAGTATTTT. The rearrangement uses TRBV5-5 and TRBJ2-3, with D possibly TRBD2 on 6 matching bases. V was shortened by 0 bases and J by 3 bases, with 11 bases between the two germline ends. Per the germline V gene, CDR1 is SGHKS and CDR2 is YYEKEE (reference sequence). CDR3 length: 15 residues.

This clone was counted only a few times. V gene TRBV30 combines with J gene TRBJ1-1, with TRBD1 matching 8 bases. Per the germline V gene, CDR1 is GTSNPN and CDR2 is SVGIG (reference sequence). V was pared by 7 bases and J by 1 base, with 2 bases of the junction left unmatched. The CDR3 length is 12 residues. For the CDR3, the DNA is TGTGCCTACGGACAGGGGAACACTGAAGCTTTCTTT. Translating it yields CAYGQGNTEAFF.

This clone came up once. J is TRBJ2-1 and V is TRBV27; TRBD2 agrees at 9 bases. The V and J ends lost 5 bases and 4 bases, in that order; junction bases with no gene match: 0. The CDR3 consists of 13 residues. CDR1 and CDR2 from the germline V gene are MNHEY and SMNVEV (reference sequence). The CDR3 bases are TGTGCCAGCAGTCTAGCGGGGTACAATGAGCAGTTCTTC. It encodes CASSLAGYNEQFF.

CDR3 nucleotide sequence: TGTGCCAGCTCACCAAATGCGGGGGGAGAGCCCCAGCATTTT. Its protein is CASSPNAGGEPQHF. This chain connects TRBV18 to TRBJ1-5; D perhaps matches TRBD1 (5 bases). With 2 bases removed from V and 8 bases from J, the gap between germline ends came to 13 bases. The CDR3 extends over 14 amino acids. Germline V gives CDR1 KGHSH, CDR2 LQKENI.

The chain has TRBV7-9 and TRBJ2-1; 9 bases align to TRBD2. The ends lost 5 bases at V and 3 bases at J; junction bases unmatched: 11. CDR1 and CDR2 from the germline V gene are SEHNR and FQNEAQ (reference sequence). The CDR3 length is 17 residues. The CDR3 is CASSPSGAGGGYNEQFF. The CDR3 DNA follows: TGTGCCAGCAGCCCCTCAGGAGCGGGAGGAGGCTACAATGAGCAGTTCTTC. Full variable domain (remainder filled in from reference TRBV7-9 and TRBJ2-1): DTGVSQNPRHKITKRGQNVTFRCDPISEHNRLYWYRQTLGQGPEFLTYFQNEAQLEKSRLLSDRFSAERPKGSFSTLEIQRTEQGDSAMYLCASSPSGAGGGYNEQFFGPGTRLTVL.

V usage is TRBV27 and J usage is TRBJ2-3; D might be TRBD2 (6 bases). CDR3 size: 15 residues. V dropped 6 bases and J dropped 7 bases, with 20 bases sitting between them. CDR1 is MNHEY, CDR2 SMNVEV, per germline (reference sequence). The CDR3 nucleotides read TGTGCCAGCAGATCCCTCTCCCCGGGAGTCCATACGCAGTATTTT. This codes for CASRSLSPGVHTQYF.

The rearrangement links TRBV7-2 to TRBJ1-3; a possible D gene is TRBD1 (5 bases). The germline V and J ends were trimmed by 5 bases and 2 bases, with 13 bases remaining between them. CDR1 is SGHTA and CDR2 is FQGNSA in the germline V gene. This CDR3 has 15 amino acids. The CDR3 DNA sequence: TGTGCCAGCAGCCGAATTTGGGGCGCTGGAAACACCATATATTTT. As protein: CASSRIWGAGNTIYF.

V usage is TRBV10-3 and J usage is TRBJ2-1, with TRBD1 matching 9 bases. V shed 7 bases, J shed 5 bases, and the junction held 6 bases outside the gene matches. This CDR3 has 14 residues. CDR1 and CDR2 from the germline V gene are ENHRY and SYGVKD. CDR3 in amino acids: CAITTGGYHNEQFF. In DNA, the CDR3 is TGTGCCATCACGACAGGGGGGTATCACAATGAGCAGTTCTTC.

The chain joins TRBV10-3 to TRBJ1-1; TRBD1 agrees at 9 bases. V shed 11 bases and J 1 base; nucleotides not matched to a gene: 8. The CDR3 loop spans 14 amino acids. Germline CDR1 reads ENHRY; CDR2 reads SYGVKD. For the CDR3, the DNA is TGTGCCGCCAACAGGGGGCAGGAGAACACTGAAGCTTTCTTT. Translated: CAANRGQENTEAFF.

The rearrangement joins TRBV19 to TRBJ1-1; D not resolved. Germline V gene data show CDR1 as LNHDA and CDR2 as SQIVND (reference sequence). The CDR3 has 13 residues. Trimming took off 5 bases at V and 5 bases at J, with 12 bases between the two ends. DNA of the CDR3: TGTGCCAGTAGTTGGCGGGCGACAACTGAAGCTTTCTTT. This codes for CASSWRATTEAFF.

The V and J genes are TRBV4-2 and TRBJ2-4; 8 bases match TRBD2. V shed 4 bases, J shed 7 bases, and the junction held 3 bases outside the gene matches. The CDR3 totals 13 residues. Germline CDR1 is LGHNA and CDR2 is YNFKEQ. Here the CDR3 DNA reads TGTGCCAGCAGCCGAGCGGGAGAGAACATTCAGTACTTC. This gives the protein CASSRAGENIQYF.

Points on this clone: At one end, the junction sequence differs from germline, possibly due to a read error. This chain joins TRBV7-2 and TRBJ2-3, with a tentative D call TRBD2 (5 bases). In germline, CDR1 is SGHTA, CDR2 FQGNSA. This CDR3 contains 12 residues. The CDR3 is CAGSFRTGTQYF. For the CDR3, the DNA is TGTGCCGGCAGCTTTAGGACTGGTACGCAGTATTTT.

V is TRBV7-3 and J is TRBJ2-1; no definite D call. CDR1 is SGHTA, CDR2 FQGTGA, per germline. This CDR3 comprises 13 residues. V was pared by 0 bases and J by 9 bases, with 9 bases between. The CDR3 loop reads CASSLTARGEQFF. The CDR3 region has the DNA TGTGCCAGCAGCTTAACGGCAAGAGGTGAGCAGTTCTTC.

Here the CDR3 DNA reads TGTGCCAGCAGTTTGCCCTCCCCAGGGGCAACCACTGAAGCTTTCTTT. The encoded protein is CASSLPSPGATTEAFF. The chain carries TRBV28 and TRBJ1-1, with D perhaps TRBD1 (6 bases). The CDR3 has 16 residues. With 3 bases removed from V and 4 bases from J, the gap between germline ends came to 18 bases. Germline values: CDR1 MDHEN, CDR2 SYDVKM. The whole variable domain, remainder taken from reference TRBV28 and TRBJ1-1, is DVKVTQSSRYLVKRTGEKVFLECVQDMDHENMFWYRQDPGLGLRLIYFSYDVKMKEKGDIPEGYSVSREKKERFSLILESASTNQTSMYLCASSLPSPGATTEAFFGQGTRLTVV.